This T cell receptor (beta chain) was sequenced during a study of response to subunit inactivated influenza vaccine. This clonotype occurred a few times. The target antigen is unknown. Each CDR3 protein gets one entry after TCRdb re-called the RT-PCR reads with MiXCR. The sample has roughly 290,000 distinct CDR3 sequences; 20% to 25% are singletons. Broader study findings: Researchers suggested that each seasonal influenza vaccination recruits few new T cells.

V lost 2 bases, J lost 7 bases, and 12 bases lay in between. CDR1 and CDR2 from the germline V gene are SGHRS and YFSETQ. The CDR3 loop spans 13 amino acids. The specimen comprised PBMCs from blood, sampled less than 22 months after vaccination. The V gene is TRBV5-1, the J gene TRBJ1-2; D perhaps matches TRBD1 (5 bases). This clonotype was obtained from a man between 50 and 69 years old who received an inactivated influenza vaccine. CDR3 amino acids: CASSLYGGPGYTF. In DNA, the CDR3 is TGCGCCAGCAGCTTATATGGGGGACCTGGCTACACCTTC.